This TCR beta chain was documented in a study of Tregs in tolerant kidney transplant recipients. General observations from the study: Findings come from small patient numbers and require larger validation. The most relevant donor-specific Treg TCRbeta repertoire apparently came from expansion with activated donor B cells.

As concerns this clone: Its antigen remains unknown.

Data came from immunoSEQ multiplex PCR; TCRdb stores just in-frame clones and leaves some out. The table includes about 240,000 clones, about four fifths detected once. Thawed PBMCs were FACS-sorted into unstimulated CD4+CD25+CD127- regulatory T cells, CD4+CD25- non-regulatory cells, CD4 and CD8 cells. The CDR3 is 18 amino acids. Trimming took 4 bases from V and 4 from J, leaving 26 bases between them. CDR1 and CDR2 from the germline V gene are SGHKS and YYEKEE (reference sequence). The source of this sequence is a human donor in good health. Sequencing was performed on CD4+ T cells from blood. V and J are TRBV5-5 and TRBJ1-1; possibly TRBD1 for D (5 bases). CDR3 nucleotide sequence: TGTGCCAGCAGCCTGGAGTACAGGAGAACCTGGCTGGCCACTGAAGCTTTCTTT. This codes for CASSLEYRRTWLATEAFF.